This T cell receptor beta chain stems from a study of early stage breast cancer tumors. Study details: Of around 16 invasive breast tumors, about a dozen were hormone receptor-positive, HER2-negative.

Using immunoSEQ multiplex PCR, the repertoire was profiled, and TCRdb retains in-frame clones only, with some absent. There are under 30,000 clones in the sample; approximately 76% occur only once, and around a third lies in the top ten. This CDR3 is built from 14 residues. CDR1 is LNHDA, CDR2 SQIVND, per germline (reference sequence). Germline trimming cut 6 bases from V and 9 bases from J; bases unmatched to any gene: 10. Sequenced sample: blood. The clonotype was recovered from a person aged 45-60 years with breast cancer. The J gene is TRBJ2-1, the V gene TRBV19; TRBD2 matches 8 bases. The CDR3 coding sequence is TGTGCCAGTAGCTCCGAGCGGGAGATCAGTGAGCAGTTCTTC. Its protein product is CASSSEREISEQFF.